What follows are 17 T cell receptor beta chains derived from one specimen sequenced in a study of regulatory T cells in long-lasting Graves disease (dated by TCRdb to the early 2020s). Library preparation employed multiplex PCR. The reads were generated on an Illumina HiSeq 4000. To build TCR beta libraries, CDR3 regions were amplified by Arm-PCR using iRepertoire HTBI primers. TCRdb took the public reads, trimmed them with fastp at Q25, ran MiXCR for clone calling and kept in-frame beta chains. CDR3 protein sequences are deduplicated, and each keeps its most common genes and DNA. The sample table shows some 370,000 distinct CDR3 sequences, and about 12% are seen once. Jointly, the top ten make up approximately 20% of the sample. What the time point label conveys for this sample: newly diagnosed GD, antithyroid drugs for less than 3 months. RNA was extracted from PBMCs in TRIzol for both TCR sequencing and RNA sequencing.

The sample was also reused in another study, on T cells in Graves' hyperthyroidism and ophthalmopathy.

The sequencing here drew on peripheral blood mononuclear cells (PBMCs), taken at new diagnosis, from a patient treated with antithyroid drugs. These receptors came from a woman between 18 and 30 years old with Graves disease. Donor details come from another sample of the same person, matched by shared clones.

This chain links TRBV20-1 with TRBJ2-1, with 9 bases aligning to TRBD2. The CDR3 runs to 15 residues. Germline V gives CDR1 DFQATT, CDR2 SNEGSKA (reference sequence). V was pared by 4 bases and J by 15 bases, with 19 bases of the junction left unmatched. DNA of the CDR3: TGCAGTGCTATCAGGCGGGAGGGCCCAAGGATTTCACTGTTCTTC. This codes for CSAIRREGPRISLFF.

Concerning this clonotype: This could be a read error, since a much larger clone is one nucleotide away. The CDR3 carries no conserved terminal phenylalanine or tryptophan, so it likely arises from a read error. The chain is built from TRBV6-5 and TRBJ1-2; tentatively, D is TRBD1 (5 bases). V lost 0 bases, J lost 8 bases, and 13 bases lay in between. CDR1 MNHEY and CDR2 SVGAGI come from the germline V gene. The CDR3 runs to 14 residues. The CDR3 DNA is TGTGCCAGCAGTTACTCTGGGGGAATGGGAGGCTACACCTCC. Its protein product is CASSYSGGMGGYTS.

The DNA for the CDR3 is TGCAGCGTTGACAGGGGGCTGGGAGAGACCCAGTACTTC. Its protein product is CSVDRGLGETQYF. The chain couples TRBV29-1 to TRBJ2-5; 8 nucleotides line up with TRBD1. The V gene end was trimmed by 3 bases and the J gene end by 4 bases; junction bases not matched to a gene: 4. Germline V gene data show CDR1 as SQVTM and CDR2 as ANQGSEA. The CDR3 has 13 amino acids.

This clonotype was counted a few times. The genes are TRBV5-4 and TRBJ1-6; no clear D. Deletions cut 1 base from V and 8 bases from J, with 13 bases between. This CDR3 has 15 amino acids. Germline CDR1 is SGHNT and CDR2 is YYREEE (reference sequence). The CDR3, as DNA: TGTGCCAGCAGCTTGTATGCGGGTATCCATTCACCCCTCCACTTT. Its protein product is CASSLYAGIHSPLHF.

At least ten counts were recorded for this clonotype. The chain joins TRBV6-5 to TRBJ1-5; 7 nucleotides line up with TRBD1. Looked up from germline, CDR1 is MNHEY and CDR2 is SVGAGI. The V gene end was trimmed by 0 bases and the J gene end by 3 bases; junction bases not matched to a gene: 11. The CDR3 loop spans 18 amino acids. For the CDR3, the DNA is TGTGCCAGCAGTTACTCTCTGACAGGGATCCGTTACAATCAGCCCCAGCATTTT. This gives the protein CASSYSLTGIRYNQPQHF.

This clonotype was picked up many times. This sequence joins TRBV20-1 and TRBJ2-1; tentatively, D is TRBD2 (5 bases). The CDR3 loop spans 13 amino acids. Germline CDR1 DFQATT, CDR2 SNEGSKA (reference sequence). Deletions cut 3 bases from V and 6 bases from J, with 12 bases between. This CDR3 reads CSASDPRVNEQFF. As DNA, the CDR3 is TGCAGTGCTAGCGACCCGAGGGTCAATGAGCAGTTCTTC.

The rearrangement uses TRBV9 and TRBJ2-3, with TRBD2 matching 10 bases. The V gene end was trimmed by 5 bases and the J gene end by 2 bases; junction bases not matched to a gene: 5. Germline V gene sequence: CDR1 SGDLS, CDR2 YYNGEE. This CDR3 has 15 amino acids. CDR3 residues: CASSLAGVLTDTQYF. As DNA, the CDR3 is TGTGCCAGCAGTCTAGCGGGAGTTCTCACAGATACGCAGTATTTT.

This chain's CDR3 is CATVEGSSYNEQFF. DNA of the CDR3: TGTGCCACCGTGGAAGGGAGCTCCTACAATGAGCAGTTCTTC. The chain joins TRBV15 to TRBJ2-1, with D tentatively TRBD2 (5 bases). CDR3 length: 14 residues. V dropped 8 bases and J dropped 0 bases, with 11 bases sitting between them. Germline CDR1 reads LNHNV; CDR2 reads YYDKDF (reference sequence).

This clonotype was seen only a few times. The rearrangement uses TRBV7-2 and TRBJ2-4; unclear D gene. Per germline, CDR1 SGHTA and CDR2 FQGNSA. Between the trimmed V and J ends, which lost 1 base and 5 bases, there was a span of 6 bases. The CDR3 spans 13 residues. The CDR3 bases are TGTGCCAGCAGCTTAGTGATAGAAAACATTCAGTACTTC. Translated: CASSLVIENIQYF.

The CDR3 reads CASSRPPTRGRVNVLTF. The CDR3 DNA reads as TGTGCCAGCAGTCGACCCCCAACCAGGGGGCGAGTTAACGTCCTGACTTTC. The chain employs TRBV7-3 and TRBJ2-6, with 8 bases aligning to TRBD1. Per the germline V gene, CDR1 is SGHTA and CDR2 is FQGTGA. The CDR3 is made up of 17 amino acids. J lost 10 bases, V lost 6 bases, and 17 bases had no gene match.

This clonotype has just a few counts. This chain's CDR3 is CASSISPEPPEQYF. The CDR3 DNA reads TGTGCCAGCAGCATCTCCCCGGAGCCGCCAGAGCAGTACTTC. The rearrangement uses TRBV7-9 and TRBJ2-7, with D uncertain. V lost 5 bases to trimming and J lost 7 bases, with 18 bases between them. The CDR3 sequence is 14 residues long. In germline, CDR1 is SEHNR, CDR2 FQNEAQ (reference sequence).

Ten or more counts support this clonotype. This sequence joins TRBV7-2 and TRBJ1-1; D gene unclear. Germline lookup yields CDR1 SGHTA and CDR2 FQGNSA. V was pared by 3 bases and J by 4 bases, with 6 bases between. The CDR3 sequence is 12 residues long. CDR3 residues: CASSFPGTEAFF. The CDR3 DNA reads TGTGCCAGCAGCTTTCCAGGCACTGAAGCTTTCTTT.

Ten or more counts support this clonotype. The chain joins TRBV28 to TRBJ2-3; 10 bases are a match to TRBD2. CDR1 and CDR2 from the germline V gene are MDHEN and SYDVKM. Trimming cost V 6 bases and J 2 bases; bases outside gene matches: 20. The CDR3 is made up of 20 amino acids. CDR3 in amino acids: CASSPNRGAAGGLNTDTQYF. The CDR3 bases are TGTGCCAGCAGCCCCAACCGGGGGGCAGCGGGGGGGCTGAACACAGATACGCAGTATTTT.

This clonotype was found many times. CDR3 DNA: TGCAGTGCTAGACATCTTTCGAATTCACCCCTCCACTTT. It is translated as CSARHLSNSPLHF. The chain has TRBV20-1 and TRBJ1-6, with unresolved D. V was shortened by 2 bases and J by 7 bases, with 9 bases between the two germline ends. Germline V CDR1 and CDR2: DFQATT, SNEGSKA (reference sequence). This CDR3 has 13 amino acids.

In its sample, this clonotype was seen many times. CDR3 nucleotides: TGTGCCAGCAGTTTAACCCGGGACAGGGATGGCTACACCTTC. It translates to CASSLTRDRDGYTF. The chain links TRBV28 to TRBJ1-2; 9 bases are shared with TRBD1. CDR3 length: 14 residues. Trimming took 2 bases from V and 6 from J; bases not matched to a gene: 4. CDR1 and CDR2 (germline): MDHEN, SYDVKM.

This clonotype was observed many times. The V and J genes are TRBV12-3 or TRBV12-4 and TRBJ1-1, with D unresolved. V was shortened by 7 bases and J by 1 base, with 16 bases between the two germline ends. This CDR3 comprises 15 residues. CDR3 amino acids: CASIKGYSTNTEAFF. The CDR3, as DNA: TGTGCCAGCATCAAAGGTTACAGCACGAACACTGAAGCTTTCTTT.

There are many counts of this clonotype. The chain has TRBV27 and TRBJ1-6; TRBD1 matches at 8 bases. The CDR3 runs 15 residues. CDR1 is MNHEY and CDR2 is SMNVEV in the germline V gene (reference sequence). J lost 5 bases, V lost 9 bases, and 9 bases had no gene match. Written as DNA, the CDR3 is TGTGCCAGTCGGACAGGGACATTCGATAATTCACCCCTCCACTTT. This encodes CASRTGTFDNSPLHF.